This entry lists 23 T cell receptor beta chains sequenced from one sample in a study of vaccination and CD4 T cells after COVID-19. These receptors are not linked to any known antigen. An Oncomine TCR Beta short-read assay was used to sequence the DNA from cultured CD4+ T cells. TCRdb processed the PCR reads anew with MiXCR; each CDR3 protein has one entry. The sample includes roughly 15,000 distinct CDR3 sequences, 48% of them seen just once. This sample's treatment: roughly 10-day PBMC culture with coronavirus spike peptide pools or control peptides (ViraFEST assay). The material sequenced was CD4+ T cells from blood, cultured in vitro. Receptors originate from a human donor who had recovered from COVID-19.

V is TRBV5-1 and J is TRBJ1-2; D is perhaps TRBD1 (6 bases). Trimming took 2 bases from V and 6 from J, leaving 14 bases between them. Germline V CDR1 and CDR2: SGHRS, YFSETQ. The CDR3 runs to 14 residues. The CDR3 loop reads CASSLRGAGDGYTF. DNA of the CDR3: TGCGCCAGCAGCTTACGGGGGGCAGGCGATGGCTACACCTTC.

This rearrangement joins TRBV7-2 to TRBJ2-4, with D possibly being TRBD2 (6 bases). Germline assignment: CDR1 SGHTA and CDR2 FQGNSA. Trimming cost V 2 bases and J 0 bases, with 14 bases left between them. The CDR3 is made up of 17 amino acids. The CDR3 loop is CASSLRRAGLAKNIQYF. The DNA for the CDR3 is TGTGCCAGCAGCTTAAGGAGGGCGGGACTAGCCAAAAACATTCAGTACTTC.

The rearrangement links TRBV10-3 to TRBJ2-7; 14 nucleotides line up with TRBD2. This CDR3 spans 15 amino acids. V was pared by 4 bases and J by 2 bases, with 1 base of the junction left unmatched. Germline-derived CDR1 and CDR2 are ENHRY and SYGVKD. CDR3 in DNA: TGTGCCATCAGTGCGGGACTAGCGGGGGCCTACGAGCAGTACTTC. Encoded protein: CAISAGLAGAYEQYF.

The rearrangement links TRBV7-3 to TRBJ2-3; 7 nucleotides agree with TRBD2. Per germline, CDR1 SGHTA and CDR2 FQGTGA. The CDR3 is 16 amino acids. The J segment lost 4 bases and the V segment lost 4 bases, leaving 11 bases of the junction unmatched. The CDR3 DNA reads TGTGCCAGCAGCTCCCGTGGGGGGGGTGCTGCAGATACGCAGTATTTT. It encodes CASSSRGGGAADTQYF.

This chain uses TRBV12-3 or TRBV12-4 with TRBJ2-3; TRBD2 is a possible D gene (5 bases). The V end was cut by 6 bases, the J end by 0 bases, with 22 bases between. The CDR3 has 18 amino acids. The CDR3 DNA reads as TGTGCCAGCAGGCAACCAACTAGGCGAGGTTCCAGCACAGATACGCAGTATTTT. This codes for CASRQPTRRGSSTDTQYF.

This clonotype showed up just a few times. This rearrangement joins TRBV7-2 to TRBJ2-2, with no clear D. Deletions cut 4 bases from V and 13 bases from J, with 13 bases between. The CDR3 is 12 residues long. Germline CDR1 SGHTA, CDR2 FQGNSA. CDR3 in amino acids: CASSSSGSGLFF. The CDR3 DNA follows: TGTGCCAGCAGCTCCTCCGGGTCGGGGCTGTTTTTT.

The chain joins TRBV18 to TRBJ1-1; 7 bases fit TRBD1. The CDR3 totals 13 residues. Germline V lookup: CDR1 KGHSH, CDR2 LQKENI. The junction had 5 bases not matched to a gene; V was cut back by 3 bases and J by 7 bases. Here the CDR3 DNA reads TGTGCCAGCTCACCGTATGGACAGGTTGAAGCTTTCTTT. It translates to CASSPYGQVEAFF.

The CDR3 nucleotides are TGTGCCAGCAGCGTACAGGGGAGTACGCAGTATTTT. Translating gives CASSVQGSTQYF. The V gene is TRBV7-2, the J gene TRBJ2-3; the match to TRBD1 covers 7 bases. V shed 5 bases, J shed 8 bases, and the junction held 4 bases outside the gene matches. In germline, CDR1 is SGHTA, CDR2 FQGNSA. The CDR3 has 12 amino acids.

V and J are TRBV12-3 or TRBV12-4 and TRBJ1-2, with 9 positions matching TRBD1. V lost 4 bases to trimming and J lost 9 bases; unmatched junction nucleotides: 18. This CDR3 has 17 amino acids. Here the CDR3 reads CASSSQTPGQGNGSYTF. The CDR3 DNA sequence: TGTGCCAGCAGTTCTCAAACCCCGGGACAGGGAAATGGCAGCTACACCTTC.

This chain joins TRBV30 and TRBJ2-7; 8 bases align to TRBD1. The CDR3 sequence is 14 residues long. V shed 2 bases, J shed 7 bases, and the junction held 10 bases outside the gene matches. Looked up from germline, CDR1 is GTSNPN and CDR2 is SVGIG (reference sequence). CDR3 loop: CAWSSQGAHNEQYF. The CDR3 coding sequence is TGTGCCTGGAGTTCTCAGGGGGCGCACAATGAGCAGTACTTC.

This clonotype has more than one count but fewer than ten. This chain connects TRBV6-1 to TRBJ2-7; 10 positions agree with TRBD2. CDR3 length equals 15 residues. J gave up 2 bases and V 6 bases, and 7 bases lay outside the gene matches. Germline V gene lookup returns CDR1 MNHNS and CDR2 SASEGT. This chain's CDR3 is CASRDSGRSAYEQYF. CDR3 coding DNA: TGTGCCAGCAGGGATAGCGGGAGGTCGGCCTACGAGCAGTACTTC.

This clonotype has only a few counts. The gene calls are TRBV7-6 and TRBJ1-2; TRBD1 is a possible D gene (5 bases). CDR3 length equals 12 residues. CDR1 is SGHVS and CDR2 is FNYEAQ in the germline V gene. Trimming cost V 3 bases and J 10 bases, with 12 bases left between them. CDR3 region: CASSFYRWDYTF. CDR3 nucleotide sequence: TGTGCCAGCAGCTTTTACAGGTGGGACTACACCTTC.

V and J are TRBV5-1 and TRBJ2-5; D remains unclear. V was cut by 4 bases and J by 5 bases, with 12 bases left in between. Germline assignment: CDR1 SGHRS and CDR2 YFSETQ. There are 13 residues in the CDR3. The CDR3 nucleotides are TGCGCCAGCAGCACGACAAGCCAGGAGACCCAGTACTTC. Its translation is CASSTTSQETQYF.

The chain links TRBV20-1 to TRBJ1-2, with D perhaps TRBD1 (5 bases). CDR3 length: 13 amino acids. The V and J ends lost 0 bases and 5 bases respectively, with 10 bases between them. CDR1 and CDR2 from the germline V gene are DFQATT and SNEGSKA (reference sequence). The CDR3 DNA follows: TGCAGTGCTAGAGATGAGGGGTTTTATGGCTACACCTTC. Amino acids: CSARDEGFYGYTF.

CDR3 residues: CASSLGGNDYGYTF. The CDR3 DNA follows: TGTGCCAGCAGTTTAGGGGGGAATGACTATGGCTACACCTTC. V and J are TRBV12-3 or TRBV12-4 and TRBJ1-2; D perhaps matches TRBD1 (5 bases). V lost 1 base, J lost 3 bases, and 9 bases lay in between. The length of the CDR3 is 14 residues.

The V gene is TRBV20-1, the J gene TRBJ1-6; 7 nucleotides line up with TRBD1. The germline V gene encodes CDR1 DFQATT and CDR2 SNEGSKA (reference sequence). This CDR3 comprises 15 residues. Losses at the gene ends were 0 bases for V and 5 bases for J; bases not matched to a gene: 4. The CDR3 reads CSARDAGGDNSPLHF. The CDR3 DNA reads TGCAGTGCTAGAGATGCAGGGGGGGATAATTCACCCCTCCACTTT.

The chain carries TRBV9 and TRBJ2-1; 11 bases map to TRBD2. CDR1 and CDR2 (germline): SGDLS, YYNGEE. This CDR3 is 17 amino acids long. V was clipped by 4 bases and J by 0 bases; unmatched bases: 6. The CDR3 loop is CASSPRLAGSSYNEQFF. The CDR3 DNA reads TGTGCCAGCAGCCCGCGACTAGCGGGGAGCTCCTACAATGAGCAGTTCTTC.

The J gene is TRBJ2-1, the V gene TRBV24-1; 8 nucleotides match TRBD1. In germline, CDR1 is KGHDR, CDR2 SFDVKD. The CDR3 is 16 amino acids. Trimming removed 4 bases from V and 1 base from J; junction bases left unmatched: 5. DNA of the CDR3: TGTGCCACCAGTGACCCGAGACAGGGGTCCTACAATGAGCAGTTCTTC. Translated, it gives CATSDPRQGSYNEQFF.

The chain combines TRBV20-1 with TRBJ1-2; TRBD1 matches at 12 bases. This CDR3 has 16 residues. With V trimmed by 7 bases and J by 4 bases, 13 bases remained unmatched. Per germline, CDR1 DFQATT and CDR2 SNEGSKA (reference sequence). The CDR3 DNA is TGCAGTGTCCTGACGGGACAGGGGGCCTGGAGCTATGGCTACACCTTC. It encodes CSVLTGQGAWSYGYTF.

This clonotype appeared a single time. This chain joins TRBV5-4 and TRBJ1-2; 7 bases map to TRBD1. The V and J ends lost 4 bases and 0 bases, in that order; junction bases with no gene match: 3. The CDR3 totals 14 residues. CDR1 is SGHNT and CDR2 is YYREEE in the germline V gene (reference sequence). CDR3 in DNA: TGTGCCAGCAGCCCAGGGGGGTCTAACTATGGCTACACCTTC. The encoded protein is CASSPGGSNYGYTF. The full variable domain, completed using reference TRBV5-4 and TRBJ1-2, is ETGVTQSPTHLIKTRGQQVTLRCSSQSGHNTVSWYQQALGQGPQFIFQYYREEENGRGNFPPRFSGLQFPNYSSELNVNALELDDSALYLCASSPGGSNYGYTFGSGTRLTVV.

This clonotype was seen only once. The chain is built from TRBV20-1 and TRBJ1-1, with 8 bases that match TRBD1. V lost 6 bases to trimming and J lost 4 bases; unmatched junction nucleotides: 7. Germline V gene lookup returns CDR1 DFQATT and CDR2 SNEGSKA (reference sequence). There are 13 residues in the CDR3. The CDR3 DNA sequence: TGCAGTGCGGTCCAGGGGGCTCGCACTGAAGCTTTCTTT. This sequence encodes CSAVQGARTEAFF.

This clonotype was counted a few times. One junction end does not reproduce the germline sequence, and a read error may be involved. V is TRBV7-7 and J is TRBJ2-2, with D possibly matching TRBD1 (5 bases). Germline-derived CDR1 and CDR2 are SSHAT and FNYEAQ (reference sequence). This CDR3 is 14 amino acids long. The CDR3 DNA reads TGTGCTAGCAGCTCGCAGGGTTCCACCGGGGAGCTGTTTTTT. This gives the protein CASSSQGSTGELFF.

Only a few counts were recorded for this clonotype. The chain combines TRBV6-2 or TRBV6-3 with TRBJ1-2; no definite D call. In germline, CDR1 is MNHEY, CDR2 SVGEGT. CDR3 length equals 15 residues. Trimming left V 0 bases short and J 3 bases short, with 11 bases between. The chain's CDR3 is CASSYSRRRDYGYTF. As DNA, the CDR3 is TGTGCCAGCAGTTACTCGAGGCGGCGGGACTATGGCTACACCTTC.